What follows are 24 T cell receptor beta chains derived from one specimen sequenced in a study of OX40 agonist ivuxolimab in advanced cancers. Libraries were prepared through the immunoSEQ multiplex PCR assay. Drawn from immuneACCESS, this table holds only the in-frame rearrangements with V and J called that TCRdb kept. Clones are partly lost; checked studies trace under half to an unresolved V gene and leave the rest unexplained. Here the sample has some 28,000 clones; 90% occur a single time. 24% of the sample is held by the ten biggest clonotypes. The sample was CD4+ or CD8+ T cells sorted from blood, taken in a trial of the OX40 agonist ivuxolimab. All receptors derive from an adult with an advanced solid tumor such as melanoma, head and neck, liver or kidney cancer.

This rearrangement joins TRBV6-6 to TRBJ2-7; no firm D call. With 0 bases removed from V and 2 bases from J, the gap between germline ends came to 11 bases. CDR1 and CDR2 from the germline V gene are MNHNY and SVGAGI (reference sequence). This CDR3 is built from 15 residues. The CDR3 sequence: CASSYSPASPYEQYF. CDR3 nucleotides: TGTGCCAGCAGTTACTCCCCAGCCTCGCCCTACGAGCAGTACTTC.

CDR3 nucleotide sequence: TGCGCCAGCAGCCAAGGGACAGGTGTTAATGAAAAACTGTTTTTT. It yields the protein CASSQGTGVNEKLFF. The V call is TRBV4-1, the J call TRBJ1-4, with 7 bases that match TRBD1. This CDR3 has 15 residues. From germline, CDR1 is MGHRA and CDR2 YSYEKL. V lost 1 base and J lost 4; bases outside the gene matches: 3.

The chain uses TRBV7-9 and TRBJ1-1, with 8 bases aligning to TRBD1. This CDR3 has 14 residues. Trimming removed 6 bases from V and 7 bases from J; junction bases left unmatched: 10. Looked up from germline, CDR1 is SEHNR and CDR2 is FQNEAQ (reference sequence). The CDR3 spells CASRHGQGALEAFF. CDR3 bases: TGTGCCAGCAGACACGGACAGGGTGCCCTTGAAGCTTTCTTT.

V gene TRBV13 combines with J gene TRBJ2-7, with TRBD1 matching over 7 bases. The CDR3 has 12 residues. After removal of 5 bases from V and 5 bases from J, the junction contained 3 bases not matched to a gene. Germline-derived CDR1 and CDR2 are PRHDT and FYEKMQ (reference sequence). In DNA, the CDR3 is TGTGCCAGCAGCAGCCAGGGGGACGAGCAGTACTTC. Amino acid sequence: CASSSQGDEQYF.

This rearrangement joins TRBV29-1 to TRBJ2-2, with 9 bases identical to TRBD2. J lost 5 bases, V lost 1 base, and 2 bases had no gene match. CDR1 and CDR2 (germline): SQVTM, ANQGSEA. The CDR3 is made up of 14 amino acids. Written as DNA, the CDR3 is TGCAGCGTTGAAGCTCTAGCGGGAACCGGGGAGCTGTTTTTT. Protein sequence: CSVEALAGTGELFF.

The rearrangement joins TRBV11-3 to TRBJ2-7; 9 nucleotides match TRBD1. Trimming took 5 bases from V and 5 from J; bases not matched to a gene: 4. Germline V lookup: CDR1 SGHNT, CDR2 YENEEA. The CDR3 sequence is 13 residues long. The CDR3 region is CASSGTGPHEQYF. For the CDR3, the DNA is TGTGCCAGCAGCGGGACAGGGCCTCACGAGCAGTACTTC. The variable domain in full, with the rest retrieved from reference TRBV11-3 and TRBJ2-7, is EAGVVQSPRYKIIEKKQPVAFWCNPISGHNTLYWYLQNLGQGPELLIRYENEEAVDDSQLPKDRFSAERLKGVDSTLKIQPAELGDSAVYLCASSGTGPHEQYFGPGTRLTVT.

This chain connects TRBV19 to TRBJ2-2; 9 positions agree with TRBD2. V lost 2 bases to trimming and J lost 6 bases; unmatched junction nucleotides: 7. The CDR3 totals 16 residues. Germline V CDR1 and CDR2: LNHDA, SQIVND (reference sequence). DNA for the CDR3: TGTGCCAGTAGTATACTAGCGGGGCTCCCCCCCGGGGAGCTGTTTTTT. Its translation is CASSILAGLPPGELFF.

V is TRBV27 and J is TRBJ1-5; TRBD1 matches 7 bases. V was pared by 4 bases and J by 2 bases, with 17 bases of the junction left unmatched. CDR1 and CDR2 (germline): MNHEY, SMNVEV (reference sequence). The CDR3 has 19 residues. CDR3 sequence reads: CASSSLFGTAGGGNQPQHF. CDR3 coding DNA: TGTGCCAGCAGTTCTTTGTTTGGGACAGCGGGTGGAGGCAATCAGCCCCAGCATTTT.

This clone was detected once. The chain uses TRBV27 and TRBJ2-3; D may be TRBD1 (6 bases). The CDR3 covers 16 residues. The germline V gene encodes CDR1 MNHEY and CDR2 SMNVEV (reference sequence). Trimming took 3 bases from V and 0 from J, leaving 13 bases between them. The CDR3 DNA reads TGTGCCAGCAGTTTCCAGGACAGACCTAGCACAGATACGCAGTATTTT. Its protein product is CASSFQDRPSTDTQYF.

The rearrangement joins TRBV27 to TRBJ2-3; 8 bases match TRBD1. J was trimmed by 3 bases and V by 5 bases; bases with no gene match: 10. Germline CDR1 MNHEY, CDR2 SMNVEV (reference sequence). CDR3 length: 16 residues. The CDR3 DNA is TGTGCCAGCAGTCAATCCGGGACAGGAAGAACAGATACGCAGTATTTT. Amino acid sequence: CASSQSGTGRTDTQYF.

The chain carries TRBV2 and TRBJ2-1; TRBD2 agrees at 13 bases. Per the germline V gene, CDR1 is SNHLY and CDR2 is FYNNEI. The CDR3 is 15 amino acids. The V segment lost 5 bases and the J segment 8 bases; nucleotides outside the gene matches: 6. CDR3 sequence: CASSWTSGSQDEQFF. The CDR3 DNA reads TGTGCCAGCAGTTGGACTAGCGGGAGCCAGGATGAGCAGTTCTTC.

The V call is TRBV15, the J call TRBJ1-1; no definite D call. The V and J ends lost 1 base and 3 bases respectively, with 9 bases between them. The length of the CDR3 is 14 residues. CDR1 is LNHNV and CDR2 is YYDKDF in the germline V gene (reference sequence). In DNA, the CDR3 is TGTGCCACCAGCAGAGGGGGAGGGTACACTGAAGCTTTCTTT. Protein product: CATSRGGGYTEAFF.

V and J are TRBV29-1 and TRBJ2-1, with D unclear. CDR1 and CDR2 from the germline V gene are SQVTM and ANQGSEA. The V gene lost 1 base and the J gene lost 5 bases, with 6 bases spanning the gap. The CDR3 runs 12 residues. This CDR3 reads CSVEATDNEQFF. CDR3 coding DNA: TGCAGCGTTGAAGCAACCGACAATGAGCAGTTCTTC.

The chain is built from TRBV19 and TRBJ2-3; 9 bases agree with TRBD1. The CDR3 spans 16 residues. Trimming took 6 bases from V and 3 from J; bases not matched to a gene: 10. CDR1 LNHDA and CDR2 SQIVND come from the germline V gene (reference sequence). CDR3: CASRYYGTGFTDTQYF. CDR3 bases: TGTGCCAGTAGATACTACGGGACAGGGTTTACAGATACGCAGTATTTT. The full variable domain, rest sourced from reference TRBV19 and TRBJ2-3, is DGGITQSPKYLFRKEGQNVTLSCEQNLNHDAMYWYRQDPGQGLRLIYYSQIVNDFQKGDIAEGYSVSREKKESFPLTVTSAQKNPTAFYLCASRYYGTGFTDTQYFGPGTRLTVL.

This chain joins TRBV4-2 and TRBJ2-7, with D maybe TRBD2 (5 bases). Trimming took 3 bases from V and 7 from J, leaving 19 bases between them. Germline V gives CDR1 LGHNA, CDR2 YNFKEQ. This CDR3 region has 15 residues. The CDR3 DNA reads as TGTGCCAGCAGCCACGGTGGGAGTGTGGTGGGGGAGCAGTACTTC. It yields the protein CASSHGGSVVGEQYF.

The CDR3 nucleotides are TGTGCCAGCAGTTTATTACTAGGTGGCTACAATGAGCAGTTCTTC. Translation gives CASSLLLGGYNEQFF. The chain carries TRBV27 and TRBJ2-1; D possibly corresponds to TRBD2 (5 bases). V lost 1 base, J lost 3 bases, and 10 bases lay in between. Germline CDR1 MNHEY, CDR2 SMNVEV (reference sequence). The CDR3 is 15 residues long.

In DNA, the CDR3 is TGTGCCAGCAGCTTGGGACAGGGGGCGAACACCGGGGAGCTGTTTTTT. Amino acids: CASSLGQGANTGELFF. This chain connects TRBV7-9 to TRBJ2-2; 11 nucleotides line up with TRBD1. J was trimmed by 0 bases and V by 3 bases; bases with no gene match: 0. This CDR3 spans 16 amino acids. Germline V gene data show CDR1 as SEHNR and CDR2 as FQNEAQ (reference sequence).

The chain uses TRBV5-1 and TRBJ2-7; D may be TRBD1 (7 bases). This CDR3 region has 16 residues. V shed 4 bases and J shed 5 bases, with 22 bases lying between them. The V gene's germline CDR1 is SGHRS and CDR2 YFSETQ. The CDR3 here is CASSPGAETGFHEQYF. The CDR3 DNA sequence: TGCGCCAGCAGCCCGGGGGCCGAGACAGGGTTCCACGAGCAGTACTTC.

This chain joins TRBV7-9 and TRBJ2-5; 11 bases align to TRBD2. There are 16 residues in the CDR3. Looked up from germline, CDR1 is SEHNR and CDR2 is FQNEAQ (reference sequence). J gave up 1 base and V 4 bases, and 5 bases lay outside the gene matches. In nucleotides, the CDR3 is TGTGCCAGCAGCTACGGGACTAGCGGAGTCCAAGAGACCCAGTACTTC. This codes for CASSYGTSGVQETQYF.

This sequence joins TRBV19 and TRBJ1-5; the D is unclear. The V gene lost 4 bases and the J gene lost 7 bases, with 11 bases spanning the gap. Germline values: CDR1 LNHDA, CDR2 SQIVND (reference sequence). The CDR3 totals 13 residues. The CDR3 region has the DNA TGTGCCAGTAGTAACTCAGGCCACCAGCCCCAGCATTTT. As protein: CASSNSGHQPQHF. Full variable domain (missing parts from reference TRBV19 and TRBJ1-5): DGGITQSPKYLFRKEGQNVTLSCEQNLNHDAMYWYRQDPGQGLRLIYYSQIVNDFQKGDIAEGYSVSREKKESFPLTVTSAQKNPTAFYLCASSNSGHQPQHFGDGTRLSIL.

The chain is built from TRBV7-6 and TRBJ2-7; 12 nucleotides line up with TRBD2. CDR3 length: 17 amino acids. The germline gives CDR1 SGHVS, CDR2 FNYEAQ. After removal of 3 bases from V and 0 bases from J, the junction contained 6 bases not matched to a gene. In DNA form, the CDR3 reads TGTGCCAGCAGCTTTGAATGGACTAGCGGGACCTCCTACGAGCAGTACTTC. Amino acids: CASSFEWTSGTSYEQYF.

The chain has TRBV14 and TRBJ2-1; 9 nucleotides agree with TRBD2. Germline V gene data show CDR1 as SGHDN and CDR2 as FVKESK. The CDR3 runs 16 residues. V trimming: 1 base; J trimming: 4 bases; junction bases outside the gene matches: 5. The CDR3 loop is CASSQGGRAPYNEQFF. DNA of the CDR3: TGTGCCAGCAGCCAAGGCGGGAGGGCCCCTTACAATGAGCAGTTCTTC.

The V gene is TRBV11-2, the J gene TRBJ2-5; D may be TRBD2 (6 bases). The V gene's germline CDR1 is SGHAT and CDR2 FQNNGV. This CDR3 has 18 residues. The V and J ends lost 4 bases and 0 bases respectively, with 21 bases between them. CDR3 in DNA: TGTGCCAGCAGCTCCTTAGCGGAGGCCCTTCAGTACCAAGAGACCCAGTACTTC. It yields the protein CASSSLAEALQYQETQYF. Full variable domain (remainder filled in from reference TRBV11-2 and TRBJ2-5): EAGVAQSPRYKIIEKRQSVAFWCNPISGHATLYWYQQILGQGPKLLIQFQNNGVVDDSQLPKDRFSAERLKGVDSTLKIQPAKLEDSAVYLCASSSLAEALQYQETQYFGPGTRLLVL.

This sequence joins TRBV5-1 and TRBJ2-7, with 10 bases fitting TRBD1. CDR3 length: 14 amino acids. The V gene end was trimmed by 0 bases and the J gene end by 5 bases; junction bases not matched to a gene: 2. Germline V lookup: CDR1 SGHRS, CDR2 YFSETQ. CDR3 amino acids: CASSLGQGADEQYF. The CDR3 region has the DNA TGCGCCAGCAGCTTGGGACAGGGGGCTGACGAGCAGTACTTC.